Presented here are 9 T cell receptor beta chains from one specimen sequenced in a study of shared clonotypes between healthy human individuals. Clones were read by immunoSEQ multiplex PCR, and TCRdb kept only the in-frame ones, dropping some. The sample contains fewer than 200,000 clones, 65% to 70% of which appear only once. Material: memory CD4+ T cells sorted from blood. Described subset: CD45RA-negative fraction. The receptors originated from a man younger than 40 in good health.

This chain connects TRBV5-1 to TRBJ2-2, with a possible D match to TRBD2 (5 bases). The V gene's germline CDR1 is SGHRS and CDR2 YFSETQ. V lost 5 bases and J lost 6, with 17 bases in between. The CDR3 length is 15 residues. The CDR3: CASSWELLSAGELFF. In nucleotides, the CDR3 is TGCGCCAGCAGTTGGGAGCTCCTCTCGGCCGGGGAGCTGTTTTTT.

The genes are TRBV7-2 and TRBJ2-3; 10 positions agree with TRBD2. V gave up 3 bases and J gave up 5 bases; unmatched junction bases: 8. Germline V gene data show CDR1 as SGHTA and CDR2 as FQGNSA. The CDR3 loop spans 16 amino acids. The CDR3 here is CASSFMSSGRLDTQYF. Written as DNA, the CDR3 is TGTGCCAGCAGCTTTATGTCTAGCGGGAGATTAGATACGCAGTATTTT.

This clone was seen a few times. V is TRBV9 and J is TRBJ2-4; D uncertain. The germline V and J ends were trimmed by 0 bases and 0 bases, with 4 bases remaining between them. The CDR3 consists of 14 residues. Germline V gene sequence: CDR1 SGDLS, CDR2 YYNGEE. CDR3 protein: CASSVGGAKNIQYF. In DNA, the CDR3 is TGTGCCAGCAGCGTAGGTGGAGCCAAAAACATTCAGTACTTC.

This rearrangement joins TRBV11-2 to TRBJ2-5; weak D call: TRBD2 (7 bases). CDR1 and CDR2 from the germline V gene are SGHAT and FQNNGV. V was cut by 4 bases and J by 5 bases, with 14 bases left in between. This CDR3 spans 14 amino acids. The CDR3 nucleotides are TGTGCCAGCAGCTCAATTAGGGGGGGGGAGACCCAGTACTTC. As protein: CASSSIRGGETQYF.

The chain links TRBV7-2 to TRBJ2-7; D is undetermined. The CDR3 runs 12 residues. CDR1 and CDR2 (germline): SGHTA, FQGNSA. Trimming removed 4 bases from V and 7 bases from J, with 11 bases in between. The CDR3 sequence is CASSYIHREQYF. The CDR3 region has the DNA TGTGCCAGCAGCTATATCCATCGGGAGCAGTACTTC.

This rearrangement joins TRBV6-5 to TRBJ2-2; D is ambiguous. The CDR3 spans 13 residues. The germline CDR1 and CDR2 sequences are MNHEY and SVGAGI. V was pared by 2 bases and J by 5 bases, with 6 bases between. Here the CDR3 reads CASSYVDTGELFF. CDR3 nucleotides: TGTGCCAGCAGTTACGTGGATACCGGGGAGCTGTTTTTT.

This chain connects TRBV11-3 to TRBJ2-7, with TRBD2 as a possible D gene (6 bases). V was trimmed by 2 bases and J by 2 bases, leaving 10 bases between them. CDR3 length: 14 residues. CDR1 SGHNT and CDR2 YENEEA come from the germline V gene. The CDR3 DNA reads as TGTGCCAGCAGCTTAATGACGGGGGCCTACGAGCAGTACTTC. Its translation is CASSLMTGAYEQYF.

This chain links TRBV6-6 with TRBJ1-1; D possibly corresponds to TRBD1 (5 bases). V was cut by 8 bases and J by 1 base, with 14 bases left in between. The CDR3 contains 14 residues. Per the germline V gene, CDR1 is MNHNY and CDR2 is SVGAGI (reference sequence). The DNA of the CDR3 is TGTGCCAGCGTGGGGGGGGTGAGGAACACTGAAGCTTTCTTT. Residues: CASVGGVRNTEAFF.

The chain carries TRBV28 and TRBJ2-2; no reliable D call. V was cut by 3 bases and J by 11 bases, with 13 bases left in between. Germline V gene sequence: CDR1 MDHEN, CDR2 SYDVKM. The CDR3 contains 13 residues. This CDR3 reads CASSLSLGLELFF. The CDR3 DNA sequence: TGTGCCAGCAGTTTGTCATTGGGGTTAGAGCTGTTTTTT. The variable domain in full, with the rest retrieved from reference TRBV28 and TRBJ2-2, is DVKVTQSSRYLVKRTGEKVFLECVQDMDHENMFWYRQDPGLGLRLIYFSYDVKMKEKGDIPEGYSVSREKKERFSLILESASTNQTSMYLCASSLSLGLELFFGEGSRLTVL.